The next 14 T cell receptor beta chains were all read from a single sample in a study of response to subunit inactivated influenza vaccine. TCRdb reprocessed the RT-PCR reads with MiXCR, giving one entry per CDR3 protein. The table includes about 540,000 distinct CDR3 sequences, 13% to 15% detected once. Material: PBMCs from blood, obtained approximately 12 days after vaccination. The receptors here all came from a man aged 50 to 60 who received an inactivated influenza vaccine.

This chain joins TRBV29-1 and TRBJ2-5, with 8 bases aligning to TRBD2. With V trimmed by 4 bases and J by 2 bases, 12 bases remained unmatched. Per the germline V gene, CDR1 is SQVTM and CDR2 is ANQGSEA. This CDR3 contains 16 residues. CDR3 amino acids: CSVGPNGGAPQETQYF. Written as DNA, the CDR3 is TGCAGCGTTGGCCCCAACGGGGGGGCCCCACAAGAGACCCAGTACTTC.

The J gene is TRBJ1-5, the V gene TRBV20-1; TRBD1 is a possible D gene (5 bases). Looked up from germline, CDR1 is DFQATT and CDR2 is SNEGSKA (reference sequence). Trimming stripped 3 bases from V and 0 bases from J, with 12 bases between. The CDR3 sequence is 15 residues long. This chain's CDR3 is CSASRTHYSNQPQHF. CDR3 nucleotide sequence: TGCAGTGCTAGCCGGACACATTATAGCAATCAGCCCCAGCATTTT.

This clonotype was counted a few times. The rearrangement joins TRBV12-3 or TRBV12-4 to TRBJ2-7, with D hard to call. The CDR3 totals 14 residues. Trimming removed 5 bases from V and 3 bases from J, with 14 bases in between. The CDR3 DNA follows: TGTGCCAGCAGTCCCTCCGGAATGGACTACGAGCAGTACTTC. It is translated as CASSPSGMDYEQYF.

This clonotype was seen a handful of times. The chain recombines TRBV4-3 with TRBJ2-1, with D uncertain. Germline values: CDR1 LGHNA, CDR2 YSLEER. The CDR3 runs 20 residues. The ends were cut back, 3 bases at V and 2 bases at J, with 26 bases in the middle. The CDR3 is CASSQAIVDVQVYTYNEQFF. The CDR3 DNA follows: TGCGCCAGCAGCCAGGCCATAGTCGATGTGCAGGTTTACACCTACAATGAGCAGTTCTTC.

This clonotype showed up just a few times. This chain uses TRBV6-2 or TRBV6-3 with TRBJ2-3, with D tentatively TRBD2 (6 bases). The CDR3 has 18 amino acids. Germline V gives CDR1 MNHEY, CDR2 SVGEGT. V was trimmed by 2 bases and J by 5 bases, leaving 23 bases between them. The CDR3 spells CASSYPQYQQRRGDTQYF. Here the CDR3 DNA reads TGTGCCAGCAGTTACCCTCAGTACCAGCAGAGGAGGGGAGATACGCAGTATTTT.

J is TRBJ2-5 and V is TRBV7-2; 9 bases fit TRBD1. The CDR3 loop spans 15 amino acids. Losses at the gene ends were 5 bases for V and 5 bases for J; bases not matched to a gene: 9. The germline V gene encodes CDR1 SGHTA and CDR2 FQGNSA. CDR3 nucleotides: TGTGCCAGCAGCCTGGGACAGGGCGGTGCCGAGACCCAGTACTTC. Protein sequence: CASSLGQGGAETQYF.

The V gene is TRBV6-2 or TRBV6-3, the J gene TRBJ2-3, with 7 bases fitting TRBD1. This CDR3 comprises 16 residues. The germline CDR1 and CDR2 sequences are MNHEY and SVGEGT. V lost 0 bases and J lost 3; bases outside the gene matches: 6. DNA of the CDR3: TGTGCCAGCAGTTACTCGGGAAGGGGGCGGACAGATACGCAGTATTTT. Its protein is CASSYSGRGRTDTQYF.

This clonotype was counted ten times or more. The V and J genes are TRBV2 and TRBJ2-3; perhaps TRBD2 as D (6 bases). The germline V gene has CDR1 SNHLY and CDR2 FYNNEI. V was shortened by 8 bases and J by 0 bases, with 15 bases between the two germline ends. This CDR3 has 15 residues. Written as DNA, the CDR3 is TGTGCCAGCGAAACCGGGAGTTTTAGCACAGATACGCAGTATTTT. Its translation is CASETGSFSTDTQYF.

A few counts support this clonotype. The chain recombines TRBV6-5 with TRBJ2-7; D ambiguous. Germline V gene lookup returns CDR1 MNHEY and CDR2 SVGAGI. V was shortened by 2 bases and J by 5 bases, with 13 bases between the two germline ends. This CDR3 comprises 14 residues. The CDR3 sequence: CASSYTSATHEQYF. DNA for the CDR3: TGTGCCAGCAGTTACACTTCGGCAACCCACGAGCAGTACTTC.

This sequence joins TRBV30 and TRBJ2-1; D gene ambiguous. With 5 bases removed from V and 1 base from J, the gap between germline ends came to 3 bases. Germline CDR1 GTSNPN, CDR2 SVGIG (reference sequence). The CDR3 consists of 11 residues. The chain's CDR3 is CAWPSYNEQFF. The CDR3, as DNA: TGTGCCTGGCCATCCTACAATGAGCAGTTCTTC.

This clonotype was counted a few times. V gene TRBV7-9 combines with J gene TRBJ1-6; D is ambiguous. Trimming left V 1 base short and J 9 bases short, with 10 bases between. Germline V gives CDR1 SEHNR, CDR2 FQNEAQ (reference sequence). The CDR3 runs to 14 residues. CDR3 DNA sequence: TGTGCCAGCAGCTTAGGGCAGCTTTCTTCACCCCTCCACTTT. Translation: CASSLGQLSSPLHF.

This clonotype showed up just a few times. The chain recombines TRBV7-9 with TRBJ2-7, with 7 nucleotides matching TRBD1. The CDR3 spans 17 residues. Trimming cost V 6 bases and J 1 base; bases outside gene matches: 15. The germline CDR1 and CDR2 sequences are SEHNR and FQNEAQ (reference sequence). CDR3 DNA: TGTGCCAGCAGTTCCGTCCACTCACAGGGGAATTCCTACGAGCAGTACTTC. Amino acids: CASSSVHSQGNSYEQYF. Full variable domain (outside the CDR3, taken from reference TRBV7-9 and TRBJ2-7): DTGVSQNPRHKITKRGQNVTFRCDPISEHNRLYWYRQTLGQGPEFLTYFQNEAQLEKSRLLSDRFSAERPKGSFSTLEIQRTEQGDSAMYLCASSSVHSQGNSYEQYFGPGTRLTVT.

The V call is TRBV5-5, the J call TRBJ2-2; D might be TRBD2 (6 bases). Trimming removed 0 bases at V and 4 bases at J, with 10 bases between. Germline V gives CDR1 SGHKS, CDR2 YYEKEE (reference sequence). The CDR3 has 15 amino acids. The CDR3, as DNA: TGTGCCAGCAGCTTGGTTCTAGCGAGCACCGGGGAGCTGTTTTTT. It specifies CASSLVLASTGELFF.

The chain combines TRBV6-5 with TRBJ1-3; D is possibly TRBD1 (6 bases). The CDR3 is 14 residues long. Trimming took off 2 bases at V and 4 bases at J, with 9 bases between the two ends. The germline CDR1 and CDR2 sequences are MNHEY and SVGAGI. The CDR3 DNA follows: TGTGCCAGCAGTTACGCGGACAGCGGAAACACCATATATTTT. This sequence encodes CASSYADSGNTIYF.